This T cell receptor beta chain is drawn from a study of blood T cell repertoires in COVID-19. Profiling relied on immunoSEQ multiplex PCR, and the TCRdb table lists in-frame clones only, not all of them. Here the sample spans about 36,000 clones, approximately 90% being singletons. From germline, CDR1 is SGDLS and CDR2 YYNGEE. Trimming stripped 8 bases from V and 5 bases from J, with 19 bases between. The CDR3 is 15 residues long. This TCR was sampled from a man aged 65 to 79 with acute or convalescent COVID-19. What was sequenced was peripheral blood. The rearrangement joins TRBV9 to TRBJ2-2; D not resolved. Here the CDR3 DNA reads TGTGCCAGTCAAGAGCGAGGATCTGGGACCGGGGAGCTGTTTTTT. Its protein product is CASQERGSGTGELFF. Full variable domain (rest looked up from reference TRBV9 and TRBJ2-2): DSGVTQTPKHLITATGQRVTLRCSPRSGDLSVYWYQQSLDQGLQFLIQYYNGEERAKGNILERFSAQQFPDLHSELNLSSLELGDSALYFCASQERGSGTGELFFGEGSRLTVL.